This T cell receptor beta chain was sequenced in a study of T cell changes during pregnancy in multiple sclerosis. CDR3 length: 14 amino acids. From germline, CDR1 is SGHRS and CDR2 YFSETQ. The V and J ends lost 2 bases and 2 bases, in that order; junction bases with no gene match: 1. Clones were sequenced by immunoSEQ multiplex PCR, and TCRdb holds only the in-frame ones, with some missing. This sample has 40,000 to 55,000 clones, with around 90% found just once. The clonotype comes from a female donor with multiple sclerosis, enrolled in a pregnancy study. The chain is built from TRBV5-1 and TRBJ2-7; TRBD2 matches at 10 bases. Material: CD4+ T cells from peripheral blood mononuclear cells, obtained before pregnancy. CDR3 sequence: CASSLTSGTYEQYF. The CDR3 nucleotides are TGCGCCAGCAGCTTAACTAGCGGGACCTACGAGCAGTACTTC.